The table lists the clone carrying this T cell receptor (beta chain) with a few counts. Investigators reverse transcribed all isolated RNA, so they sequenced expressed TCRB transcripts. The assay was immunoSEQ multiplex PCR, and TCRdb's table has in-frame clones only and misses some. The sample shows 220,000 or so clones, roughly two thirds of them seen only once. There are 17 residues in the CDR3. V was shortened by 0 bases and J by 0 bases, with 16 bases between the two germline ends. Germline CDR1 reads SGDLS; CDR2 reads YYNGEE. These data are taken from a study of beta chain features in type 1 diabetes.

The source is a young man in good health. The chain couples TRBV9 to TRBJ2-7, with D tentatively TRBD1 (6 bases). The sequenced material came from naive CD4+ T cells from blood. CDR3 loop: CASSVANRDVVSYEQYF. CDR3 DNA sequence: TGTGCCAGCAGCGTAGCCAACAGGGACGTAGTCTCCTACGAGCAGTACTTC.